A single sample gave rise to the 3 T cell receptor beta chains below, sequenced in a study of T cell repertoires in cytomegalovirus infection. Their specific antigens are unknown. TCRdb independently ran MiXCR on the reads; one entry per CDR3 protein. This table holds 700,000 to 950,000 distinct CDR3 sequences, over 25% found once. The sample consisted of cultured CD8+ T cells from PBMCs, taken from culture after CMV antigen stimulation. These TCRs come from a human donor in good health (CMV status not recorded). Some clones in this sample may be carry-over from other donors' samples.

The gene calls are TRBV20-1 and TRBJ1-2; no definite D call. The germline CDR1 and CDR2 sequences are DFQATT and SNEGSKA (reference sequence). The CDR3 totals 15 residues. Trimming removed 2 bases at V and 4 bases at J, with 17 bases between. The CDR3 protein is CSARRGAAYPYGYTF. Written as DNA, the CDR3 is TGCAGTGCTAGACGCGGAGCAGCCTACCCCTATGGCTACACCTTC.

The rearrangement uses TRBV6-2 or TRBV6-3 and TRBJ1-1; D is perhaps TRBD1 (5 bases). Germline CDR1 reads MNHEY; CDR2 reads SVGEGT. V was trimmed by 7 bases and J by 6 bases, leaving 9 bases between them. CDR3 length: 11 residues. The CDR3 sequence is CASKGASEAFF. The CDR3 DNA sequence: TGTGCCAGCAAAGGGGCATCTGAAGCTTTCTTT.

The chain carries TRBV7-6 and TRBJ1-4; TRBD1 aligns across 9 bases. Germline values: CDR1 SGHVS, CDR2 FNYEAQ. Losses at the gene ends were 5 bases for V and 7 bases for J; bases not matched to a gene: 11. The CDR3 length is 16 residues. DNA of the CDR3: TGTGCCAGCAGCGGAGTTTTACAGGGGGCGGGTGAAAAACTGTTTTTT. Its protein is CASSGVLQGAGEKLFF.